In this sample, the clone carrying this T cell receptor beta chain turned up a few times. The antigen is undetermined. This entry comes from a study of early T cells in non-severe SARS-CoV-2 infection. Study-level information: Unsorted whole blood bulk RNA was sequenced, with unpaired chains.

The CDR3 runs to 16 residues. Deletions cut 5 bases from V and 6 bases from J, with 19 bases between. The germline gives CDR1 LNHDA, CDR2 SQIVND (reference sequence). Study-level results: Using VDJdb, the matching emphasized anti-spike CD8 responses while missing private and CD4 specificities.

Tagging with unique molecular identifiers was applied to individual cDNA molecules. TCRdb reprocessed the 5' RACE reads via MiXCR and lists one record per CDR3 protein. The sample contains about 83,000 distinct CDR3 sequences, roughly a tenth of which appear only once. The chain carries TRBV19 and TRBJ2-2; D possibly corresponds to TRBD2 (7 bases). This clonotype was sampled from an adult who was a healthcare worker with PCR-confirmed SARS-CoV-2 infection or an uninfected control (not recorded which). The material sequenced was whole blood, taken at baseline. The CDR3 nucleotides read TGTGCCAGTAGTCATCTCCTCTGGGGGGGCTCCGGGGAGCTGTTTTTT. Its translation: CASSHLLWGGSGELFF.